These T cell receptor beta chains were read from a single sample in a study of T cell repertoires in cytomegalovirus infection. TCRdb called the reads again in MiXCR, with one record for every CDR3 protein. The sample includes some 300,000 distinct CDR3 sequences, roughly 13% seen only once; the top ten take around 8.1%. The sequencing sample was made of PBMCs. These receptors all come from a human donor in good health (CMV status not recorded). Some clones in this sample may be carry-over from other donors' samples. Each CDR3 is given with its conserved first and last residue. The D gene is left open where the match is weak. Part of the rows lack a size; the others show once, few, many or a class for expanded clones.

J,V,size,D,CDR3,DNA
TRBJ1-4,TRBV20-1,-,-,CSANSATNEKLFF,TGCAGTGCTAACTCAGCAACTAATGAAAAACTGTTTTTT
TRBJ2-7,TRBV20-1,many,-,CSARDSGGPRNYEQYF,TGCAGTGCTAGAGATTCCGGGGGCCCTCGAAACTACGAGCAGTACTTC
TRBJ2-4,TRBV11-2,many,-,CASSGGPFLAKNIQYF,TGTGCCAGCAGTGGGGGGCCGTTCTTGGCCAAAAACATTCAGTACTTC
TRBJ1-4,TRBV5-6,few,TRBD1,CASSPDRVGKKLFF,TGTGCCAGCAGCCCGGACAGGGTGGGGAAGAAACTGTTTTTT
TRBJ1-5,TRBV28,-,-,CASSFFGQPQHF,TGTGCCAGCAGTTTCTTCGGTCAGCCCCAGCATTTT
TRBJ2-3,TRBV29-1,once,-,CSVEDPIYTQYF,TGCAGCGTTGAAGATCCCATTTATACGCAGTATTTT
TRBJ1-6,TRBV20-1,once,-,CSARAGGRSYNSPLHF,TGCAGTGCTAGAGCGGGCGGCCGCTCCTATAATTCACCCCTCCACTTT
TRBJ2-1,TRBV7-6,few,TRBD1,CASSLDRGRFHEQFF,TGTGCCAGCAGCTTGGACAGGGGGCGCTTTCATGAGCAGTTCTTC
TRBJ2-7,TRBV5-1,few,-,CASSLGDWPYEQYF,TGCGCCAGCAGCTTGGGGGACTGGCCCTACGAGCAGTACTTC
TRBJ1-1,TRBV14,-,-,CASSQVGSTEAFF,TGTGCCAGCAGCCAAGTTGGGAGCACTGAAGCTTTCTTT
TRBJ2-1,TRBV11-2,few,-,CASSTELYNEQFF,TGTGCCAGCAGCACAGAGCTCTACAATGAGCAGTTCTTC
TRBJ2-1,TRBV7-8,many,TRBD2,CASSLVSGRASGYNEQFF,TGTGCCAGCAGCTTGGTTAGCGGGAGGGCCTCAGGGTACAATGAGCAGTTCTTC
TRBJ2-7,TRBV6-2/TRBV6-3,many,TRBD2,CASSSPERGPYF,TGTGCCAGCAGTTCGCCGGAGCGGGGGCCTTACTTC
TRBJ2-3,TRBV14,many,-,CASSQTRGLGRGTDTQYF,TGTGCCAGCAGCCAAACCCGTGGACTAGGGAGGGGGACAGATACGCAGTATTTT
TRBJ2-5,TRBV6-2/TRBV6-3,-,-,CASSYPVETQYF,TGTGCCAGCAGTTACCCTGTGGAGACCCAGTACTTC
TRBJ1-2,TRBV12-3/TRBV12-4,many,-,CASSLVPPNGYGYTF,TGTGCCAGCAGTTTGGTACCTCCGAATGGCTATGGCTACACCTTC
TRBJ1-5,TRBV25-1,-,TRBD1,CASSPLRDRGLYSNQPQHF,TGTGCCAGCAGCCCCCTTCGGGACAGGGGTCTTTATAGCAATCAGCCCCAGCATTTT
TRBJ1-2,TRBV3-1,-,-,CASSQVLAATNYGYTF,TGTGCCAGCAGCCAAGTCTTGGCAGCCACAAACTATGGCTACACCTTC
TRBJ1-1,TRBV29-1,few,-,CSVGKPNTEAFF,TGCAGCGTTGGAAAACCGAACACTGAAGCTTTCTTT
TRBJ2-2,TRBV20-1,-,TRBD2,CSARGIPGLAGVADTGELFF,TGCAGTGCTAGAGGGATCCCGGGACTAGCGGGAGTTGCAGACACCGGGGAGCTGTTTTTT
TRBJ1-3,TRBV6-6,few,-,CASSLGPNSGNTIYF,TGTGCCAGCAGTCTTGGGCCTAACTCTGGAAACACCATATATTTT
TRBJ1-1,TRBV29-1,few,-,CSVSGERTQREAFF,TGCAGCGTTTCAGGGGAAAGGACCCAGAGGGAAGCTTTCTTT